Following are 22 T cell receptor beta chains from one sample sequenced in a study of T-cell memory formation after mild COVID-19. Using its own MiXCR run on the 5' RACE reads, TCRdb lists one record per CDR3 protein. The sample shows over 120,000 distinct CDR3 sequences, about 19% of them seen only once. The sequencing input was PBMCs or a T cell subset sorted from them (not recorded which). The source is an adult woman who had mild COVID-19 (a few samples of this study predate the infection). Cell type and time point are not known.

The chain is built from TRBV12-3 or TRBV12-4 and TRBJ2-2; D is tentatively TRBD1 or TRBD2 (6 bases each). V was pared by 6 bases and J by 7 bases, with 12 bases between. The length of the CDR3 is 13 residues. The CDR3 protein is CASSEGGVGELFF. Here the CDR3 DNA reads TGTGCCAGCAGCGAGGGGGGAGTCGGGGAGCTGTTTTTT.

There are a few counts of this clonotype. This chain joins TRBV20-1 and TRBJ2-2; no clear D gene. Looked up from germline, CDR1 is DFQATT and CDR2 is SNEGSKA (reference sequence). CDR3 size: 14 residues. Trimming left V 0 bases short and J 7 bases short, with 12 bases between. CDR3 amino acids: CSARDRPSSGELFF. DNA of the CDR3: TGCAGTGCTAGAGATCGTCCCTCTAGCGGGGAGCTGTTTTTT.

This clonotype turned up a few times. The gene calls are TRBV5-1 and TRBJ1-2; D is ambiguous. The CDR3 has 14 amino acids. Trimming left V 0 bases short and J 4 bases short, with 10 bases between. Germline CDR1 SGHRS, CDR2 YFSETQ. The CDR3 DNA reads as TGCGCCAGCAGCTTGGAGGAGGGCATCTATGGCTACACCTTC. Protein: CASSLEEGIYGYTF.

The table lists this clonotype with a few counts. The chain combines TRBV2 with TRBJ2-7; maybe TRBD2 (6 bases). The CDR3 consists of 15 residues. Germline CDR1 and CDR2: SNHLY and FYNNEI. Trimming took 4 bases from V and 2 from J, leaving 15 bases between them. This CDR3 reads CASSAGTGVAYEQYF. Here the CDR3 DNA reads TGTGCCAGCAGTGCGGGGACGGGGGTGGCCTACGAGCAGTACTTC. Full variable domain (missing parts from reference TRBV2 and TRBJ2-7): EPEVTQTPSHQVTQMGQEVILRCVPISNHLYFYWYRQILGQKVEFLVSFYNNEISEKSEIFDDQFSVERPDGSNFTLKIRSTKLEDSAMYFCASSAGTGVAYEQYFGPGTRLTVT.

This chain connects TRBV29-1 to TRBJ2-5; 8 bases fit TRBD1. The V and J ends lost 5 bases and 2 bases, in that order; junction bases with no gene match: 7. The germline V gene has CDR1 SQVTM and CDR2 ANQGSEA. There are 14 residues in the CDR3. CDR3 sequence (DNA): TGCAGCGTTCGACAGGGGACGATTCAAGAGACCCAGTACTTC. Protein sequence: CSVRQGTIQETQYF.

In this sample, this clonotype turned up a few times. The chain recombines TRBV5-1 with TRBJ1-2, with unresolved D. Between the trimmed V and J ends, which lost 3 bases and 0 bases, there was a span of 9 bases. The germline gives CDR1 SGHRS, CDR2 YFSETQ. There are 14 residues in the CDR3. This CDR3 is CASSSGEANYGYTF. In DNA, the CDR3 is TGCGCCAGCAGCTCAGGCGAAGCTAACTATGGCTACACCTTC. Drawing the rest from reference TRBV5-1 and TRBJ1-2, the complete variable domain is KAGVTQTPRYLIKTRGQQVTLSCSPISGHRSVSWYQQTPGQGLQFLFEYFSETQRNKGNFPGRFSGRQFSNSRSEMNVSTLELGDSALYLCASSSGEANYGYTFGSGTRLTVV.

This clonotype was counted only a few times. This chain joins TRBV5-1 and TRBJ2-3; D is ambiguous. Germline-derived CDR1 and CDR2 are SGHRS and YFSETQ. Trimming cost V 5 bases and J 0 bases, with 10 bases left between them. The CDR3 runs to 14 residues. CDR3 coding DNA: TGCGCCAGCAGAGTAAGGACCAGCACAGATACGCAGTATTTT. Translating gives CASRVRTSTDTQYF.

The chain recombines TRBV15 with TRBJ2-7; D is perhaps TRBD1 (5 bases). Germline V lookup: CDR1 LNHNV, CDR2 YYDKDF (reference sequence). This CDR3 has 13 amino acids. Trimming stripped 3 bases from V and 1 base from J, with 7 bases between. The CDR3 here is CATSRQGSYEQYF. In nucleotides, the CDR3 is TGTGCCACCAGCAGGCAGGGTTCCTACGAGCAGTACTTC.

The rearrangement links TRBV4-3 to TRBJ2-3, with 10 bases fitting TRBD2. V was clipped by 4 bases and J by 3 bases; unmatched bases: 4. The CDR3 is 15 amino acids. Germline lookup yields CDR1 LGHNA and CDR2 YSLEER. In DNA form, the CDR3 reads TGCGCCAGCAGCCGAGCTAGCGGGAGTACAGATACGCAGTATTTT. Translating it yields CASSRASGSTDTQYF.

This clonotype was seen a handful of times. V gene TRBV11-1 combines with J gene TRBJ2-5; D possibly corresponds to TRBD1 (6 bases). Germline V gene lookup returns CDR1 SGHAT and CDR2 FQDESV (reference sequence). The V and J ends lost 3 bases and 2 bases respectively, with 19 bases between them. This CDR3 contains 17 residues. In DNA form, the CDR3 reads TGTGCCAGCAGCTTTGGCGGTACAGTAGGGGGTCAAGAGACCCAGTACTTC. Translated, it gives CASSFGGTVGGQETQYF.

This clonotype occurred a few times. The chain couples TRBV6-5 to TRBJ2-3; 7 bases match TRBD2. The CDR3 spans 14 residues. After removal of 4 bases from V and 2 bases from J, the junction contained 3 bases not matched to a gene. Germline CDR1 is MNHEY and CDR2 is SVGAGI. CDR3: CASSWGGNTDTQYF. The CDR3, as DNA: TGTGCCAGCAGTTGGGGGGGAAACACAGATACGCAGTATTTT.

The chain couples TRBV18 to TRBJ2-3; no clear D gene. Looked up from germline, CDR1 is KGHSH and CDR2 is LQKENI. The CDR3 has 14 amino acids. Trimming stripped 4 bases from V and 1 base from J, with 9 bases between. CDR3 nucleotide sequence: TGTGCCAGCTCACGTGACACTGGCACAGATACGCAGTATTTT. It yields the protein CASSRDTGTDTQYF.

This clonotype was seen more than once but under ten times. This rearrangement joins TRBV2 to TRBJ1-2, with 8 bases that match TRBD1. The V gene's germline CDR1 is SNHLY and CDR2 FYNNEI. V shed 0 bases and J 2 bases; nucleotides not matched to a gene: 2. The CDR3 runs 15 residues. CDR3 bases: TGTGCCAGCAGTGAAGCGTACAGGGGGAACTATGGCTACACCTTC. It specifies CASSEAYRGNYGYTF.

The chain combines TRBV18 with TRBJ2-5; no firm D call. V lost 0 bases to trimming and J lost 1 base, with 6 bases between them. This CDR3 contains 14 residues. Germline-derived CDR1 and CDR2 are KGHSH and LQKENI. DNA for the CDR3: TGTGCCAGCTCACCACCGGCCAGCCAAGAGACCCAGTACTTC. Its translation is CASSPPASQETQYF.

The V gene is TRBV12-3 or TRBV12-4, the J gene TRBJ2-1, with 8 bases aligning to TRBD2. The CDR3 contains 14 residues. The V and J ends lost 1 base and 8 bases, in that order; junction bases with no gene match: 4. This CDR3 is CASSLVLAVHEQFF. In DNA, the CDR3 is TGTGCCAGCAGTTTAGTACTAGCGGTCCATGAGCAGTTCTTC.

CDR3 sequence reads: CAWSAYNEQFF. The DNA for the CDR3 is TGTGCCTGGAGCGCCTACAATGAGCAGTTCTTC. The chain joins TRBV30 to TRBJ2-1; D remains ambiguous. Looked up from germline, CDR1 is GTSNPN and CDR2 is SVGIG (reference sequence). This CDR3 is built from 11 residues. The V and J ends lost 3 bases and 2 bases respectively, with 2 bases between them.

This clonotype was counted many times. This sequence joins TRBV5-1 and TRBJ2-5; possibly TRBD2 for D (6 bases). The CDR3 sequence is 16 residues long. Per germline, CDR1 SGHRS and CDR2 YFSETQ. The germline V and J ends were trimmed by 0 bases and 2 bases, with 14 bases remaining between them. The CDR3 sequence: CASSLGFGAGQETQYF. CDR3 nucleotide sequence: TGCGCCAGCAGCTTGGGTTTCGGGGCGGGACAAGAGACCCAGTACTTC.

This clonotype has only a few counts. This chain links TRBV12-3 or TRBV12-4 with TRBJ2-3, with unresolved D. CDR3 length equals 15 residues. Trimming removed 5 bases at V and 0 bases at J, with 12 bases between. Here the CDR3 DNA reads TGTGCCAGCAGTCCGCCGGGCCTGAGCACAGATACGCAGTATTTT. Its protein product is CASSPPGLSTDTQYF.

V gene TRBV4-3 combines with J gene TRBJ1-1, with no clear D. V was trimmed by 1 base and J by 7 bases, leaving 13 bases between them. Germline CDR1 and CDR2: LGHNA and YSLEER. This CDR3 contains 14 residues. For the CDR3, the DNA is TGCGCCAGCAGCCAAGCTTCGGGGAAGGGTGAAGCTTTCTTT. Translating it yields CASSQASGKGEAFF.

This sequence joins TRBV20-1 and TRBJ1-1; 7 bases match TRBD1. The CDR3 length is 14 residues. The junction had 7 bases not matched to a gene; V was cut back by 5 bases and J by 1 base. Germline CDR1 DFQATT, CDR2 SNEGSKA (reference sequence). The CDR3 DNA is TGCAGTGCTTTAAGGGGGCATTGGAACACTGAAGCTTTCTTT. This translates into CSALRGHWNTEAFF.

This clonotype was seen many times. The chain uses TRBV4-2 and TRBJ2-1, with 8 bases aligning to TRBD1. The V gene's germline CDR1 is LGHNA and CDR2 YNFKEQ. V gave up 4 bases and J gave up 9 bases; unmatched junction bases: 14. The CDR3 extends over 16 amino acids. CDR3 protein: CASSLEGQALGGEQFF. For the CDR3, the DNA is TGTGCCAGCAGCCTCGAGGGACAGGCCCTGGGAGGTGAGCAGTTCTTC.

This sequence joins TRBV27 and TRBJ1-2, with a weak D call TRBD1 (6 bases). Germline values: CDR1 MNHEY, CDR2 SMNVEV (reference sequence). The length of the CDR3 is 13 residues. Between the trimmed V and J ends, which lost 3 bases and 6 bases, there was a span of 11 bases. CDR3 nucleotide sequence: TGTGCCAGCAGTTTGTTACAGGGTAATGGCTACACCTTC. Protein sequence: CASSLLQGNGYTF.